This T cell receptor beta chain originates from a study of blood T cell repertoires in COVID-19. Across the whole study: Collection of acute and convalescent COVID-19 samples took place in the United States, Italy and Spain. The analysed material was cDNA or gDNA that came from T cells, B-cell-depleted T cells, or PBMCs.

Authors' data handling: It was from reference gene primer amplification that nucleated cell counts were estimated. TCRdb's copy holds only in-frame clones and misses some; the assay was immunoSEQ multiplex PCR. The V and J calls and clone size are taken from that table; D and trimming were inferred from the DNA. The sample records more than 200,000 clones, approximately 80% being singletons. The V gene's germline CDR1 is DFQATT and CDR2 SNEGSKA (reference sequence). J lost 6 bases, V lost 3 bases, and 10 bases had no gene match. CDR3 length: 15 residues. What was sequenced was peripheral blood. The chain uses TRBV20-1 and TRBJ2-2; 7 nucleotides match TRBD2. This receptor was obtained from a man aged 35 to 55 with acute or convalescent COVID-19. This chain's CDR3 is CSASGGRAYPGELFF. In nucleotides, the CDR3 is TGCAGTGCTAGTGGGGGGAGGGCCTATCCCGGGGAGCTGTTTTTT.